Presented here are 22 T cell receptor beta chains from one specimen sequenced in a study of T-cell reconstitution after alpha-beta-depleted transplantation in children. A library of TCRbeta sequences, prepared with unique molecular identifiers, was generated. From the PCR reads, TCRdb called clonotypes with MiXCR, one entry per CDR3 protein. The sample lists 490,000 or so distinct CDR3 sequences; about 10% were seen once. The specimen comprised PBMCs, sampled before TCRalphabeta/CD19-depleted stem cell transplant. Receptors were obtained from a child aged 2 to 9 with inherited bone marrow failure, due to receive a stem cell transplant.

The CDR3 nucleotides read TGTGCCACCAGCAGGGCCGTGGGCGGGAGGGGCTACGAGCAGTACTTC. It encodes CATSRAVGGRGYEQYF. V is TRBV15 and J is TRBJ2-7; 9 bases agree with TRBD2. The CDR3 has 16 residues. The junction had 9 bases not matched to a gene; V was cut back by 3 bases and J by 3 bases. Germline V CDR1 and CDR2: LNHNV, YYDKDF (reference sequence). Drawing the rest from reference TRBV15 and TRBJ2-7, the complete variable domain is DAMVIQNPRYQVTQFGKPVTLSCSQTLNHNVMYWYQQKSSQAPKLLFHYYDKDFNNEADTPDNFQSRRPNTSFCFLDIRSPGLGDTAMYLCATSRAVGGRGYEQYFGPGTRLTVT.

This clonotype was observed many times. The chain employs TRBV6-6 and TRBJ2-1; the D is unclear. The CDR3 is 11 amino acids. Per germline, CDR1 MNHNY and CDR2 SVGAGI (reference sequence). Trimming stripped 10 bases from V and 5 bases from J, with 9 bases between. CDR3 in DNA: TGTGCCAAAGACGGTAACAATGAGCAGTTCTTC. Translation gives CAKDGNNEQFF.

This clonotype was seen ten or more times. The V gene is TRBV6-2 or TRBV6-3, the J gene TRBJ2-5; 10 nucleotides match TRBD2. CDR1 is MNHEY and CDR2 is SVGEGT in the germline V gene. This CDR3 spans 14 amino acids. V lost 7 bases and J lost 2; bases outside the gene matches: 4. Written as DNA, the CDR3 is TGTGCCAGCATCGCTAGCGGGAGTCAAGAGACCCAGTACTTC. This encodes CASIASGSQETQYF.

In its sample, this clonotype was seen many times. The chain uses TRBV7-2 and TRBJ2-4; maybe TRBD2 (7 bases). Per the germline V gene, CDR1 is SGHTA and CDR2 is FQGNSA. Deletions cut 7 bases from V and 3 bases from J, with 16 bases between. This CDR3 has 15 residues. The CDR3 DNA follows: TGTGCCAGCACTATAGGGGGGGCGGGCAAAAACATTCAGTACTTC. It specifies CASTIGGAGKNIQYF.

This clonotype was found many times. The rearrangement links TRBV20-1 to TRBJ1-1; TRBD1 matches at 7 bases. Germline lookup yields CDR1 DFQATT and CDR2 SNEGSKA (reference sequence). There are 15 residues in the CDR3. CDR3 loop: CRAKDRVGGNTEAFF. CDR3 bases: TGCAGGGCAAAAGACAGGGTAGGAGGGAACACTGAAGCTTTCTTT.

This clonotype was detected ten times or more. The chain is built from TRBV5-1 and TRBJ2-1; D possibly matches TRBD1 or TRBD2 (5 bases each). Trimming took 4 bases from V and 3 from J, leaving 11 bases between them. The CDR3 is made up of 14 amino acids. Germline values: CDR1 SGHRS, CDR2 YFSETQ. This CDR3 is CASSTRDRYNEQFF. Written as DNA, the CDR3 is TGCGCCAGCAGCACCCGGGACCGCTACAATGAGCAGTTCTTC.

This clonotype was observed many times. J is TRBJ1-1 and V is TRBV30; weak D call: TRBD1 (5 bases). Germline V gives CDR1 GTSNPN, CDR2 SVGIG (reference sequence). The CDR3 has 13 residues. With 3 bases removed from V and 6 bases from J, the gap between germline ends came to 14 bases. CDR3 protein: CAWSEDSYSEAFF. CDR3 bases: TGTGCCTGGAGCGAAGACAGTTACTCTGAAGCTTTCTTT.

This clonotype came up many times. At one of its ends the junction is not consistent with the germline gene, which may arise from a read error. The rearrangement links TRBV3-1 to TRBJ1-1; D is uncertain. Germline CDR1 and CDR2: LGHDT and YNNKEL (reference sequence). The CDR3 sequence is 13 residues long. CDR3 sequence reads: CASSQDRETEAFF. DNA of the CDR3: TGCGCCAGCAGCCAAGATAGGGAAACTGAAGCTTTCTTT. Supplemented by reference TRBV3-1 and TRBJ1-1, the full variable domain reads DTAVSQTPKYLVTQMGNDKSIKCEQNLGHDTMYWYKQDSKKFLKIMFSYNNKELIINETVPNRFSPKSPDKAHLNLHINSLELGDSAVYFCASSQDRETEAFFGQGTRLTVV.

In its sample, this clonotype was seen many times. The chain recombines TRBV20-1 with TRBJ2-3; D unclear. This CDR3 is 11 amino acids long. Germline V CDR1 and CDR2: DFQATT, SNEGSKA (reference sequence). The ends were cut back, 2 bases at V and 3 bases at J, with 3 bases in the middle. The CDR3 DNA follows: TGCAGTGCTAGATCAACAGATACGCAGTATTTT. Its protein product is CSARSTDTQYF.

This clonotype has ten or more counts. This rearrangement joins TRBV6-2 or TRBV6-3 to TRBJ2-7; D unresolved. The CDR3 sequence is 15 residues long. Trimming pared 6 bases from V and 3 bases from J, leaving 18 bases between. Germline V gene sequence: CDR1 MNHEY, CDR2 SVGEGT. CDR3 protein: CASRGDTEWLYEQYF. The CDR3 coding sequence is TGTGCCAGCAGGGGTGACACGGAGTGGCTCTACGAGCAGTACTTC.

V is TRBV10-3 and J is TRBJ1-2; unclear D gene. Trimming removed 4 bases at V and 8 bases at J, with 26 bases between. Germline assignment: CDR1 ENHRY and CDR2 SYGVKD. This CDR3 is built from 17 residues. CDR3 sequence: CAISGARVQQVLGGYTF. As DNA, the CDR3 is TGTGCCATCAGTGGGGCCCGGGTGCAGCAGGTACTCGGAGGCTACACCTTC.

V gene TRBV7-2 combines with J gene TRBJ1-1; D is uncertain. The CDR3 runs 15 residues. With 5 bases removed from V and 0 bases from J, the gap between germline ends came to 13 bases. The germline V gene encodes CDR1 SGHTA and CDR2 FQGNSA. CDR3 sequence (DNA): TGTGCCAGCAGCCCGCGGTGGGGTCTGAACACTGAAGCTTTCTTT. Translation: CASSPRWGLNTEAFF.

Many counts were recorded for this clonotype. The genes are TRBV29-1 and TRBJ2-7; maybe TRBD2 (6 bases). V dropped 2 bases and J dropped 0 bases, with 11 bases sitting between them. The CDR3 is 14 residues long. Per germline, CDR1 SQVTM and CDR2 ANQGSEA. DNA for the CDR3: TGCAGCGTTGAACTAACGGGAGCCTCCTACGAGCAGTACTTC. Protein: CSVELTGASYEQYF.

Many counts were recorded for this clonotype. This rearrangement joins TRBV29-1 to TRBJ2-2, with a possible D match to TRBD1 (6 bases). V was clipped by 2 bases and J by 4 bases, with 11 bases between them. The CDR3 runs 14 residues. CDR1 is SQVTM and CDR2 is ANQGSEA in the germline V gene. The CDR3 DNA sequence: TGCAGCGTTGAACCACAGGGAATCACCGGGGAGCTGTTTTTT. This codes for CSVEPQGITGELFF.

This clonotype occurred many times. V gene TRBV4-3 combines with J gene TRBJ2-1; D not resolved. V was trimmed by 0 bases and J by 4 bases, leaving 7 bases between them. CDR3 length: 14 residues. Germline CDR1 LGHNA, CDR2 YSLEER. CDR3 region: CASSQDRIYNEQFF. CDR3 in DNA: TGCGCCAGCAGCCAAGACCGAATATACAATGAGCAGTTCTTC.

This clonotype was observed many times. The CDR3 region has the DNA TGTGCCAGCAGCATGGCGGGTAGCAATCAGCCCCAGCATTTT. Translating gives CASSMAGSNQPQHF. The chain uses TRBV3-1 and TRBJ1-5; D is unresolved. CDR1 and CDR2 from the germline V gene are LGHDT and YNNKEL (reference sequence). V lost 5 bases to trimming and J lost 0 bases, with 8 bases between them. This CDR3 is built from 14 residues.

This clonotype was observed many times. The CDR3 sequence is CASSLAFAEQYF. CDR3 DNA: TGCGCCAGCAGCTTGGCCTTTGCCGAGCAGTACTTC. The chain carries TRBV5-1 and TRBJ2-7; D not resolved. The V and J ends lost 0 bases and 6 bases respectively, with 7 bases between them. The CDR3 length is 12 residues. Per germline, CDR1 SGHRS and CDR2 YFSETQ.

This clonotype was counted at least ten times. The chain links TRBV4-3 to TRBJ1-2, with D possibly TRBD1 on 5 matching bases. Trimming stripped 0 bases from V and 7 bases from J, with 12 bases between. Germline V gene data show CDR1 as LGHNA and CDR2 as YSLEER. CDR3 length: 14 amino acids. In DNA, the CDR3 is TGCGCCAGCAGCCAAGATCCCAGGGAATCTGGCTACACCTTC. Its translation is CASSQDPRESGYTF.

Turning to this clonotype: This may arise from a read error, as a much more abundant clone is one base away. J is TRBJ2-3 and V is TRBV28; possible D gene TRBD1, 7 bases. The CDR3 has 17 residues. Germline V CDR1 and CDR2: MDHEN, SYDVKM. For the CDR3, the DNA is TGTGCCAACAGTCCAGGGACAGCCTACTTGGAGGGAGATACGCAGTATTTT. Translated, it gives CANSPGTAYLEGDTQYF.

The sample holds many counts of this clonotype. The chain has TRBV18 and TRBJ1-1, with D tentatively TRBD1 (6 bases). CDR1 and CDR2 from the germline V gene are KGHSH and LQKENI. This CDR3 is 18 amino acids long. With 2 bases removed from V and 3 bases from J, the gap between germline ends came to 22 bases. In DNA form, the CDR3 reads TGTGCCAGCTCACCAGACAAAGGCAGGGGCTCGAAGGACACTGAAGCTTTCTTT. Its protein product is CASSPDKGRGSKDTEAFF.

In its sample, this clonotype was seen many times. This chain uses TRBV5-1 with TRBJ2-5; D is unresolved. There are 14 residues in the CDR3. V dropped 2 bases and J dropped 5 bases, with 13 bases sitting between them. Per the germline V gene, CDR1 is SGHRS and CDR2 is YFSETQ. CDR3 protein: CASSFIGDLETQYF. The CDR3 nucleotides are TGCGCCAGCAGCTTTATTGGGGATCTCGAGACCCAGTACTTC. The full variable domain, its missing parts supplied by reference TRBV5-1 and TRBJ2-5, is KAGVTQTPRYLIKTRGQQVTLSCSPISGHRSVSWYQQTPGQGLQFLFEYFSETQRNKGNFPGRFSGRQFSNSRSEMNVSTLELGDSALYLCASSFIGDLETQYFGPGTRLLVL.

This clonotype showed up many times. The rearrangement links TRBV7-9 to TRBJ2-7; 7 nucleotides align to TRBD1. The CDR3 runs 13 residues. The germline V gene has CDR1 SEHNR and CDR2 FQNEAQ (reference sequence). V was clipped by 7 bases and J by 3 bases; unmatched bases: 6. Written as DNA, the CDR3 is TGTGCCAGCAACCGGGACAGCAACTACGAGCAGTACTTC. Amino acid sequence: CASNRDSNYEQYF.